This TCR beta chain emerged from a study of regulatory T cells in long-lasting Graves disease. Study-level findings and limits: TCR diversity in persistent Graves' patients was below that of newly diagnosed ones.

To make TCR beta libraries, researchers used iRepertoire HTBI primers and Arm-PCR of CDR3 regions. TCRdb re-analysed the multiplex PCR reads in MiXCR, keeping a single row per CDR3 protein. The profile shows roughly 350,000 distinct CDR3 sequences, 15% to 20% of them singletons. In its sample, this clonotype was seen many times. Its antigen is not known. Stated time point: newly diagnosed GD, antithyroid drugs for less than 3 months. There was RNA extracted from PBMCs, and the TCR library was made from it. The same specimen was also included in a second study, on T cells in Graves' hyperthyroidism and ophthalmopathy. From that second work: Stable Graves' hyperthyroidism denoted no ophthalmopathy progression over 18 months. Patients were excluded because of uncontrolled infection, other autoimmune disease, pregnancy or lactation.

The sequenced sample was peripheral blood mononuclear cells (PBMCs), obtained at new diagnosis, from a patient treated with antithyroid drugs. This receptor was identified in a man aged 35-49 years with Graves disease.

CDR3 in DNA: TGCAGTGCTCGCGAGGACTTATACAATGAGCAGTTCTTC. Translation: CSAREDLYNEQFF. This chain connects TRBV20-1 to TRBJ2-1; maybe TRBD2 (5 bases). CDR3 length: 13 amino acids. Trimming shortened V by 5 bases and J by 4 bases, and 12 bases separated the two germline ends. The germline gives CDR1 DFQATT, CDR2 SNEGSKA (reference sequence).